The entry below describes one T cell receptor beta chain. This sample is drawn from a study of shared clonotypes between healthy human individuals. The method was immunoSEQ multiplex PCR; TCRdb's version includes in-frame clones alone and lacks a portion of them. The repertoire holds some 900,000 clones, with 76% as singletons. Unmatched junction bases numbered 3, after V lost 3 bases and J lost 3 bases. The CDR3 runs to 15 residues. Germline V gene lookup returns CDR1 LNHDA and CDR2 SQIVND (reference sequence). All the donors were Caucasian adults who lived in Nashville, Tennessee. The TCR was taken from a man between 18 and 35 years old in good health. The rearrangement links TRBV19 to TRBJ2-7; 12 bases agree with TRBD2. Sequenced sample: memory CD4+ T cells sorted from blood. Subset denoted: CD45RA-negative fraction. The CDR3 sequence: CASSMGLAGFYEQYF. The CDR3 DNA sequence: TGTGCCAGTAGTATGGGACTAGCGGGTTTCTACGAGCAGTACTTC.